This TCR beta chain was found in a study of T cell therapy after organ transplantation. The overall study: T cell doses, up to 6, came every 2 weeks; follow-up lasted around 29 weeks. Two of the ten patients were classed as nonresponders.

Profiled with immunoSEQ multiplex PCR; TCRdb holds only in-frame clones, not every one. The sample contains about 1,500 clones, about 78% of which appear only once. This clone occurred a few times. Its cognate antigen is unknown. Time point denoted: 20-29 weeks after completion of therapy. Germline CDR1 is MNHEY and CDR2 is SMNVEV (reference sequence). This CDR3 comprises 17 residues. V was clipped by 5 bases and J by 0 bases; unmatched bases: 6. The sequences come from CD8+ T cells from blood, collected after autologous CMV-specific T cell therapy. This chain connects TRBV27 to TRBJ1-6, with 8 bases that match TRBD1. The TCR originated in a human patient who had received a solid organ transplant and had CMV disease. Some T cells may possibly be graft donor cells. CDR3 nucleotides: TGTGCCAGCAGTCTAGGACAGGGCCGCTCCTATAATTCACCCCTCCACTTT. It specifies CASSLGQGRSYNSPLHF.